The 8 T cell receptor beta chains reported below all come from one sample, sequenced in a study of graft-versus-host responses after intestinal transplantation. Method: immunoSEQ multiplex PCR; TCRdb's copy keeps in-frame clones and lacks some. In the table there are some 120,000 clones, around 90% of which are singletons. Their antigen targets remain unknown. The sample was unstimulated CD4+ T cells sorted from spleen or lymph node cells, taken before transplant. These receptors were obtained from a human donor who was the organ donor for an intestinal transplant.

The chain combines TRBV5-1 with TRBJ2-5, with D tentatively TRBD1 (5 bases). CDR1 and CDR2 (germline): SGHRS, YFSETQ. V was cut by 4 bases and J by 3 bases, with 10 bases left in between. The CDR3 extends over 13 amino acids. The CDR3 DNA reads TGCGCCAGCAGCCCTGGACACAAAGAGACCCAGTACTTC. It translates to CASSPGHKETQYF.

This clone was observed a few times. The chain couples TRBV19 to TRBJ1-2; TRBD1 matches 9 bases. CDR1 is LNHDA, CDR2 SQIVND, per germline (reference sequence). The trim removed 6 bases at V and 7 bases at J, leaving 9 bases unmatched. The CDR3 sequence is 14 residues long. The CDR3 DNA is TGTGCCAGTAGGACCGGGACAGGGAACGGTGGCTACACCTTC. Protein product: CASRTGTGNGGYTF.

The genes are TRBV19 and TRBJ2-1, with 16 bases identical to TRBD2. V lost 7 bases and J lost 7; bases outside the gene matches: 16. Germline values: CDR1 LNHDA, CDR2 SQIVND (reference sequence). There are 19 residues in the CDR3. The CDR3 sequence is CASTSRPGTSGRASNEQFF. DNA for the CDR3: TGTGCCAGTACCAGTCGACCTGGGACTAGCGGGAGGGCCAGTAATGAGCAGTTCTTC.

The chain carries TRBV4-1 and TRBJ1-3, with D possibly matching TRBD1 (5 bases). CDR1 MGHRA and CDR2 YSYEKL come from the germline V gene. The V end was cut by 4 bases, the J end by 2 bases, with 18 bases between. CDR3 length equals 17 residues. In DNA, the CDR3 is TGCGCCAGCAGCCCCTTCCGGGGGACGGTTACTGGAAACACCATATATTTT. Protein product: CASSPFRGTVTGNTIYF.

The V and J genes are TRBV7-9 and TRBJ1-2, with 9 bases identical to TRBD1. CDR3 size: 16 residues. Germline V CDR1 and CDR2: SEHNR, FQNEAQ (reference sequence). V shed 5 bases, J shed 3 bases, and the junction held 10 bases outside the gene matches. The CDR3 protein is CASSNIRDRVHYGYTF. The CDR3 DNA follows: TGTGCCAGCAGCAACATCCGGGACAGGGTGCACTATGGCTACACCTTC.

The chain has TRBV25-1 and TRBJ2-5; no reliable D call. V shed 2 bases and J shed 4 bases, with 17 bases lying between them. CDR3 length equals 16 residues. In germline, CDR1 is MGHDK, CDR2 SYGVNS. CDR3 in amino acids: CASSENPFRFAETQYF. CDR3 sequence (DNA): TGTGCCAGCAGTGAAAATCCCTTTCGGTTCGCAGAGACCCAGTACTTC.

CDR3 protein: CASSAGLGVETQYF. DNA for the CDR3: TGTGCCAGCAGTGCGGGACTAGGGGTTGAGACCCAGTACTTC. The rearrangement uses TRBV2 and TRBJ2-5, with TRBD2 identical over 8 bases. The CDR3 extends over 14 amino acids. J was trimmed by 5 bases and V by 4 bases; bases with no gene match: 6. Germline V lookup: CDR1 SNHLY, CDR2 FYNNEI.

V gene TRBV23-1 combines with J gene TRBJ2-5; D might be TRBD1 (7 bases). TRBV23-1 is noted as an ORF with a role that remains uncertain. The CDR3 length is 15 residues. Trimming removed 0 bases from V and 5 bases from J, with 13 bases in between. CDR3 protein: CASSQSCGGGETQYF. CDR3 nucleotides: TGCGCCAGCAGTCAATCATGTGGAGGGGGCGAGACCCAGTACTTC.